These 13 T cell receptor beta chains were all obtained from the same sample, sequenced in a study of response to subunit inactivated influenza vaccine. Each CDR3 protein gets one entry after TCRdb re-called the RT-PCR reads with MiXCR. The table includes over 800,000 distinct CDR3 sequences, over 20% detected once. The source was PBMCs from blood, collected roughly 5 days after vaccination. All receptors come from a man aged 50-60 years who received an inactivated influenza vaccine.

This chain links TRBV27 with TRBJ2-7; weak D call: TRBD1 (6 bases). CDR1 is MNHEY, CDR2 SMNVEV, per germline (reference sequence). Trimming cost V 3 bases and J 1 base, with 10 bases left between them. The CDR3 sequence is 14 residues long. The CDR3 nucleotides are TGTGCCAGCAGTTTCGACAGGCTGTCCTACGAGCAGTACTTC. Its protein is CASSFDRLSYEQYF.

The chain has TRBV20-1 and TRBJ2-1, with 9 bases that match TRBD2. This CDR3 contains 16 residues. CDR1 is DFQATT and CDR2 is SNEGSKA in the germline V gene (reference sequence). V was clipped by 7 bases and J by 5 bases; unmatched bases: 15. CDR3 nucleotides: TGCAGTGGCCCTCTTCCGGCTAGCGGGATCAACAATGAGCAGTTCTTC. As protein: CSGPLPASGINNEQFF.

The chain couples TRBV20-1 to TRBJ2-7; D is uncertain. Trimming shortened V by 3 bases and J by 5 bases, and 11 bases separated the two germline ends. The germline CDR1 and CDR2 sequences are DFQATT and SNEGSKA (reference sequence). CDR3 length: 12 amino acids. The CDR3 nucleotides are TGCAGTGCTAGGAACCCGGCCGACGAGCAGTACTTC. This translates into CSARNPADEQYF.

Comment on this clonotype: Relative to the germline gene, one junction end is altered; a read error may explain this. DNA of the CDR3: TGTGCCTGCAGCCACCTCCGTACTAACAGGGGGCGGAACAATGAGCAGTTCTTC. Protein sequence: CACSHLRTNRGRNNEQFF. The rearrangement uses TRBV11-1 and TRBJ2-1, with TRBD1 matching over 9 bases. Germline V CDR1 and CDR2: SGHAT, FQDESV (reference sequence). CDR3 length equals 18 residues.

The CDR3 loop reads CASSISGANIYEQYF. The CDR3, as DNA: TGTGCCAGCAGCATTTCAGGGGCCAACATCTACGAGCAGTACTTC. The V and J genes are TRBV7-6 and TRBJ2-7; D perhaps matches TRBD1 (6 bases). The CDR3 has 15 amino acids. From germline, CDR1 is SGHVS and CDR2 FNYEAQ. Trimming removed 5 bases at V and 3 bases at J, with 17 bases between.

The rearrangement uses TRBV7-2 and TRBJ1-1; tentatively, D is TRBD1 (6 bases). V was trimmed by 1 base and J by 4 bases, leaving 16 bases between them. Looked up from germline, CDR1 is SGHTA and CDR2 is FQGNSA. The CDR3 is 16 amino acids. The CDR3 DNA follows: TGTGCCAGCAGCTTAGTCGGGGGCGCTGTTGGCACTGAAGCTTTCTTT. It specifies CASSLVGGAVGTEAFF.

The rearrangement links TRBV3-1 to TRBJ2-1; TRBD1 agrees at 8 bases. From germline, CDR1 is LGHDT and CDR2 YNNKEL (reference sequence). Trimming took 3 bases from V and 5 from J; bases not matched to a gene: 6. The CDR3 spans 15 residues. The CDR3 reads CASSQWTGRNNEQFF. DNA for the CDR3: TGTGCCAGCAGCCAGTGGACAGGGCGAAACAATGAGCAGTTCTTC.

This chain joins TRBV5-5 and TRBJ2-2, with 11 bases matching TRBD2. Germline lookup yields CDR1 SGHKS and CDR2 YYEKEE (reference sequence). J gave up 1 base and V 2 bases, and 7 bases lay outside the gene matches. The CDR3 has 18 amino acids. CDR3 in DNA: TGTGCCAGCAGCTTTAGCGGGGGGGCACCATTGAACACCGGGGAGCTGTTTTTT. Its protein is CASSFSGGAPLNTGELFF.

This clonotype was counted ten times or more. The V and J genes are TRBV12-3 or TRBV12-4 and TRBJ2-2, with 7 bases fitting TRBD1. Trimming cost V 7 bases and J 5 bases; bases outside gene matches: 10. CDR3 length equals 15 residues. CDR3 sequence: CASNPIGGGTGELFF. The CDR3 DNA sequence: TGTGCCAGCAACCCGATAGGGGGCGGGACCGGGGAGCTGTTTTTT.

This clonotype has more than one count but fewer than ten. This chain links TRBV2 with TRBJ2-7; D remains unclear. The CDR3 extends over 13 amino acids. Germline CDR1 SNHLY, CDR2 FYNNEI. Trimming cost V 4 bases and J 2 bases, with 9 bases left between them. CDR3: CASSAAQPYEQYF. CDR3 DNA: TGTGCCAGCAGTGCAGCACAGCCCTACGAGCAGTACTTC.

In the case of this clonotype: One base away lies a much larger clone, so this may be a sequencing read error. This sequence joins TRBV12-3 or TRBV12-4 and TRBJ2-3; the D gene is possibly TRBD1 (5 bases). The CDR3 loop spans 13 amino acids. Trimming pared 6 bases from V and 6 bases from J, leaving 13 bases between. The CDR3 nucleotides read TGTGCCAGCAGCCCGCCTTGGGGCGATACGCAGTATTTT. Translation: CASSPPWGDTQYF.

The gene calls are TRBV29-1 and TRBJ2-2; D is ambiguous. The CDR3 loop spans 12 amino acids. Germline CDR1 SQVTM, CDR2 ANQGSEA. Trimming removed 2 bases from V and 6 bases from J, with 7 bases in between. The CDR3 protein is CSVEQWAGELFF. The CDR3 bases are TGCAGCGTTGAACAATGGGCCGGGGAGCTGTTTTTT.

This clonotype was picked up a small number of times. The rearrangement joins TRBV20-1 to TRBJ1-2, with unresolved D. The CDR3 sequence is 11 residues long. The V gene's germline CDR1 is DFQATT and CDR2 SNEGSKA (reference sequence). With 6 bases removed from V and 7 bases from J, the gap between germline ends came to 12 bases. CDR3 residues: CSAMGFAGYTF. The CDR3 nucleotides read TGCAGTGCCATGGGGTTCGCTGGCTACACCTTC.